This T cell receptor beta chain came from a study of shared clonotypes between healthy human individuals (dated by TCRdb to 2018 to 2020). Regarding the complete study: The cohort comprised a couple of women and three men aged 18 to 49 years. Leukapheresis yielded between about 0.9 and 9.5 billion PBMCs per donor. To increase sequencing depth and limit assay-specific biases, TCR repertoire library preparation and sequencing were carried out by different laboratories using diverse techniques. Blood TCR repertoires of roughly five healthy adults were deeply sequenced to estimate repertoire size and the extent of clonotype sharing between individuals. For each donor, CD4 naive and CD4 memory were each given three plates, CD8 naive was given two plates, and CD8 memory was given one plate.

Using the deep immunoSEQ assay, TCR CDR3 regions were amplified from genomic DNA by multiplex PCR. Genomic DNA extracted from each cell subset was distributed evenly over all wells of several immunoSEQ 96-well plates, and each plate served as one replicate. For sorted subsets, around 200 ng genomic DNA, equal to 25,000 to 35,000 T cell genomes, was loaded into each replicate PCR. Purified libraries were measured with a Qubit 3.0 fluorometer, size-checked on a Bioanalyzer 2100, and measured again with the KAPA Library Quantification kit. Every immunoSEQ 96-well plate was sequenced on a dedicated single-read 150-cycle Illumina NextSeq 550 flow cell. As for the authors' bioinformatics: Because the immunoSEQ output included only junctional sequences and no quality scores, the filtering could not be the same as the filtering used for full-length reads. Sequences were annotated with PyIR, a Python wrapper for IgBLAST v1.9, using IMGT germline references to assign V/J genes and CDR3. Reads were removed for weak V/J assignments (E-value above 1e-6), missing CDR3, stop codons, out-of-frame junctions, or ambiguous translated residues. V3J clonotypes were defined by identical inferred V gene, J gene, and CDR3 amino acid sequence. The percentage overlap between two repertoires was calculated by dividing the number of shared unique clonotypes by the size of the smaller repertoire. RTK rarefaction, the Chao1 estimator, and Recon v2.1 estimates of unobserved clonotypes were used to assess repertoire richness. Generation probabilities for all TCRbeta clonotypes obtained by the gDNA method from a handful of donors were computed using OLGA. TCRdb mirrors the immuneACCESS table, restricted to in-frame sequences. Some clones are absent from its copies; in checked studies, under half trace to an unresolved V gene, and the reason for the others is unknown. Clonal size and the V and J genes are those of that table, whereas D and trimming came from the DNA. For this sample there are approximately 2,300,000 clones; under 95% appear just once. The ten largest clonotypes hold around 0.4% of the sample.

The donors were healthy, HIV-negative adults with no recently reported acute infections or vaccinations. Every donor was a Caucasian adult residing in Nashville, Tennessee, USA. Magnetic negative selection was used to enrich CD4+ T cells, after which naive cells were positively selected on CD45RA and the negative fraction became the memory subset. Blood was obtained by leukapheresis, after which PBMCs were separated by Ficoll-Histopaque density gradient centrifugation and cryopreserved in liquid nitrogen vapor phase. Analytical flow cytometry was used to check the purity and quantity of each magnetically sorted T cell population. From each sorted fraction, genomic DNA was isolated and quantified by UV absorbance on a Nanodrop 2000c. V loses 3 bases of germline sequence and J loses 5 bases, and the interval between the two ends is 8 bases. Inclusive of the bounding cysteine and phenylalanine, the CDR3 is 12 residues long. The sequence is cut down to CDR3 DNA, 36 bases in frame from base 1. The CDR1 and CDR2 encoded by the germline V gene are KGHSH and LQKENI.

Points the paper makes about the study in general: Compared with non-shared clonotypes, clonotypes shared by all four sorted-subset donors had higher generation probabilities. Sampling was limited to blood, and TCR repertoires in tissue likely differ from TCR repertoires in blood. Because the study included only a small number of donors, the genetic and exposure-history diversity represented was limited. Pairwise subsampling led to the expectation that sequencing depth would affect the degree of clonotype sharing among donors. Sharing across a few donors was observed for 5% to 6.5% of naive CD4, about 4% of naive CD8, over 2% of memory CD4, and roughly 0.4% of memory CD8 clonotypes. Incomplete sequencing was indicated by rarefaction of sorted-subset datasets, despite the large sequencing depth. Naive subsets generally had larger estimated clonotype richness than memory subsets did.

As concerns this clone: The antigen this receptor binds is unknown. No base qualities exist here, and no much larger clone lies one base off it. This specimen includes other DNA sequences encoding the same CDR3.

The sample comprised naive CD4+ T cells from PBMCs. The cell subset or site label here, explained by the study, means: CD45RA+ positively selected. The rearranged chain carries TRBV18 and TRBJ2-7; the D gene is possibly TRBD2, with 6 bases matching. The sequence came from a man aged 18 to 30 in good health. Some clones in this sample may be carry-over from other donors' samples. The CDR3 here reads CASSPSGDEQYF. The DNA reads TGTGCCAGCTCACCCTCGGGGGACGAGCAGTACTTC.